The next 29 T cell receptor beta chains were all read from a single sample in a study of blood T cell repertoires in COVID-19. Clones were sequenced by immunoSEQ multiplex PCR, and TCRdb holds only the in-frame ones, with some missing. The sample consists of approximately 160,000 clones, 80% to 95% of them appearing once. Sample: peripheral blood. The receptors shown here come from a woman aged 55-69 years with COVID-19, enrolled during active disease.

CDR3 in amino acids: CATKTGAGTEAFF. Here the CDR3 DNA reads TGTGCCACCAAGACAGGGGCTGGCACTGAAGCTTTCTTT. The gene calls are TRBV6-5 and TRBJ1-1, with TRBD1 matching over 8 bases. Germline lookup yields CDR1 MNHEY and CDR2 SVGAGI. V was clipped by 10 bases and J by 4 bases; unmatched bases: 8. The CDR3 sequence is 13 residues long.

This clone was seen once. The chain uses TRBV27 and TRBJ2-5, with D maybe TRBD2 (6 bases). The CDR3 has 14 residues. Per the germline V gene, CDR1 is MNHEY and CDR2 is SMNVEV (reference sequence). Deletions cut 3 bases from V and 5 bases from J, with 13 bases between. In nucleotides, the CDR3 is TGTGCCAGCAGTTTGGGACTGGGCAGGGAGACCCAGTACTTC. This sequence encodes CASSLGLGRETQYF.

This clone turned up a few times. The V call is TRBV11-3, the J call TRBJ2-1; 7 positions agree with TRBD1. The length of the CDR3 is 15 residues. Unmatched junction bases numbered 11, after V lost 5 bases and J lost 7 bases. Germline V gene data show CDR1 as SGHNT and CDR2 as YENEEA. CDR3 sequence: CASSPYGTGDNEQFF. DNA for the CDR3: TGTGCCAGCAGCCCCTACGGAACAGGGGATAATGAGCAGTTCTTC.

V usage is TRBV11-2 and J usage is TRBJ2-7; no clear D gene. CDR1 is SGHAT, CDR2 FQNNGV, per germline. Trimming took 5 bases from V and 2 from J, leaving 10 bases between them. The CDR3 covers 13 residues. This CDR3 reads CASSNGPTYEQYF. In nucleotides, the CDR3 is TGTGCCAGCAGCAATGGCCCGACCTACGAGCAGTACTTC.

The chain is built from TRBV27 and TRBJ1-2; D remains unclear. Germline V gene data show CDR1 as MNHEY and CDR2 as SMNVEV (reference sequence). The V and J ends lost 5 bases and 4 bases respectively, with 14 bases between them. This CDR3 region has 14 residues. This chain's CDR3 is CASSNRETLYGYTF. DNA of the CDR3: TGTGCCAGCAGTAATCGAGAGACTCTCTATGGCTACACCTTC.

The genes are TRBV6-2 or TRBV6-3 and TRBJ2-5; 7 bases are a match to TRBD1. CDR3 length: 14 residues. The V gene end was trimmed by 6 bases and the J gene end by 2 bases; junction bases not matched to a gene: 6. Germline values: CDR1 MNHEY, CDR2 SVGEGT. This CDR3 is CASSEGGIQETQYF. The DNA for the CDR3 is TGTGCCAGCAGCGAAGGGGGCATTCAAGAGACCCAGTACTTC.

The chain recombines TRBV5-6 with TRBJ1-1, with D unresolved. The CDR3 extends over 14 amino acids. Germline V CDR1 and CDR2: SGHDT, YYEEEE. Trimming removed 2 bases at V and 1 base at J, with 9 bases between. The CDR3: CASSFLEGNTEAFF. CDR3 bases: TGTGCCAGCAGCTTCCTAGAGGGGAACACTGAAGCTTTCTTT.

The V and J genes are TRBV5-3 and TRBJ1-3; unclear D gene. TRBV5-3 is an open reading frame, and its role is uncertain. This CDR3 spans 11 amino acids. V was pared by 7 bases and J by 16 bases, with 18 bases between. The CDR3 nucleotides are TGTGCCAGACGGCTAGTCAGAATTAGGTATTTT. It codes for CARRLVRIRYF.

This sequence joins TRBV3-1 (or the pseudogene TRBV3-2) and TRBJ1-2; 7 bases are shared with TRBD1. Unmatched junction bases numbered 6, after V lost 0 bases and J lost 8 bases. The CDR3 length is 14 residues. The germline V gene has CDR1 LGHDT and CDR2 YNNKEL (reference sequence). Here the CDR3 DNA reads TGTGCCAGCAGCCAAGATACTCGGGGACAGGGCTACACCTTC. Protein sequence: CASSQDTRGQGYTF.

This chain's CDR3 is CASSLASLGGGGTDTQYF. CDR3 nucleotides: TGTGCCAGCAGCTTAGCGTCTTTAGGGGGAGGGGGCACAGATACGCAGTATTTT. The chain couples TRBV7-8 to TRBJ2-3, with a tentative D call TRBD2 (7 bases). The V gene lost 0 bases and the J gene lost 1 base, with 17 bases spanning the gap. The CDR3 extends over 18 amino acids. Germline V gene lookup returns CDR1 SGHVS and CDR2 FQNEAQ.

This chain connects TRBV19 to TRBJ1-5, with D perhaps TRBD1 (5 bases). Trimming removed 9 bases from V and 2 bases from J, with 11 bases in between. This CDR3 spans 13 amino acids. Germline values: CDR1 LNHDA, CDR2 SQIVND (reference sequence). The CDR3 region has the DNA TGTGCCAGCAGCAGGGCGCGCAATCAGCCCCAGCATTTT. Protein product: CASSRARNQPQHF. Complete variable domain (other parts from reference TRBV19 and TRBJ1-5): DGGITQSPKYLFRKEGQNVTLSCEQNLNHDAMYWYRQDPGQGLRLIYYSQIVNDFQKGDIAEGYSVSREKKESFPLTVTSAQKNPTAFYLCASSRARNQPQHFGDGTRLSIL.

This chain links TRBV5-4 with TRBJ2-7, with 7 bases matching TRBD1. The length of the CDR3 is 15 residues. Germline assignment: CDR1 SGHNT and CDR2 YYREEE (reference sequence). V lost 3 bases and J lost 3; bases outside the gene matches: 9. Here the CDR3 reads CASSSGQSAVYEQYF. DNA of the CDR3: TGTGCCAGCAGCTCGGGACAGAGTGCGGTCTACGAGCAGTACTTC.

As DNA, the CDR3 is TGCGCCAGCAGCTTGGCCGCCGGGAACTCTGGAAACACCATATATTTT. Encoded protein: CASSLAAGNSGNTIYF. The J gene is TRBJ1-3, the V gene TRBV5-1, with D unclear. Germline CDR1 and CDR2: SGHRS and YFSETQ. The CDR3 has 16 residues. With 0 bases removed from V and 0 bases from J, the gap between germline ends came to 10 bases.

In this sample, this clone turned up once. V gene TRBV7-3 combines with J gene TRBJ1-2; D unclear. The CDR3 is 13 residues long. Looked up from germline, CDR1 is SGHTA and CDR2 is FQGTGA. The V gene lost 7 bases and the J gene lost 4 bases, with 13 bases spanning the gap. CDR3 region: CASTPSEVYGYTF. For the CDR3, the DNA is TGTGCCAGCACCCCTAGTGAAGTCTATGGCTACACCTTC. The variable domain in full, completed from reference TRBV7-3 and TRBJ1-2, reads GAGVSQTPSNKVTEKGKYVELRCDPISGHTALYWYRQSLGQGPEFLIYFQGTGAADDSGLPNDRFFAVRPEGSVSTLKIQRTERGDSAVYLCASTPSEVYGYTFGSGTRLTVV.

The chain joins TRBV18 to TRBJ2-5; 10 nucleotides line up with TRBD2. This CDR3 region has 15 residues. The V gene end was trimmed by 3 bases and the J gene end by 3 bases; junction bases not matched to a gene: 4. Germline-derived CDR1 and CDR2 are KGHSH and LQKENI. The CDR3 loop reads CASSPNGLAEETQYF. The CDR3 DNA reads as TGTGCCAGCTCACCGAACGGACTAGCGGAAGAGACCCAGTACTTC.

The rearrangement links TRBV7-2 to TRBJ1-2; D gene uncertain. The length of the CDR3 is 13 residues. V lost 5 bases and J 8 bases, leaving 15 bases between the germline ends. Germline V gene data show CDR1 as SGHTA and CDR2 as FQGNSA. CDR3 bases: TGTGCCAGCAGCCCCCTAGCCTCCGTGGGCTACACCTTC. It is translated as CASSPLASVGYTF.

The V gene is TRBV27, the J gene TRBJ1-5; a weak D match, TRBD1 (6 bases). CDR1 MNHEY and CDR2 SMNVEV come from the germline V gene (reference sequence). There are 15 residues in the CDR3. Trimming shortened V by 3 bases and J by 2 bases, and 11 bases separated the two germline ends. CDR3 region: CASSLEQGGNQPQHF. The CDR3 DNA is TGTGCCAGCAGTTTGGAACAGGGTGGCAATCAGCCCCAGCATTTT.

The chain has TRBV12-3 or TRBV12-4 and TRBJ1-2, with D perhaps TRBD1 (6 bases). V lost 5 bases and J 12 bases, leaving 16 bases between the germline ends. The CDR3 loop spans 12 amino acids. CDR3 in DNA: TGTGCCAGCAGTAACCCGGGGGGGCGCAACACCTTC. The encoded protein is CASSNPGGRNTF.

The genes are TRBV7-9 and TRBJ2-7; D is unclear. The ends were cut back, 5 bases at V and 0 bases at J, with 5 bases in the middle. Looked up from germline, CDR1 is SEHNR and CDR2 is FQNEAQ (reference sequence). CDR3 length equals 12 residues. The CDR3: CASSPLSYEQYF. The CDR3 bases are TGTGCCAGCAGCCCTCTCTCCTACGAGCAGTACTTC.

For the CDR3, the DNA is TGTGCCAGCAGCCCCCTGACAGGGATGAACACTGAAGCTTTCTTT. Translated, it gives CASSPLTGMNTEAFF. The chain recombines TRBV7-2 with TRBJ1-1, with 7 bases matching TRBD1. Germline loops: CDR1 SGHTA, CDR2 FQGNSA. This CDR3 comprises 15 residues. Losses at the gene ends were 5 bases for V and 0 bases for J; bases not matched to a gene: 6.

J is TRBJ1-3 and V is TRBV19; possibly TRBD1 for D (5 bases). CDR1 is LNHDA, CDR2 SQIVND, per germline (reference sequence). The V end lost 5 bases, the J end lost 3 bases, and 11 bases lay between the germline ends. The CDR3 is 14 residues long. The DNA for the CDR3 is TGTGCCAGTAGTTTACCGACAGATGGAAACACCATATATTTT. This translates into CASSLPTDGNTIYF.

The V call is TRBV2, the J call TRBJ2-3; 7 bases are a match to TRBD2. The V segment lost 3 bases and the J segment 5 bases; nucleotides outside the gene matches: 14. The CDR3 is 17 residues long. From germline, CDR1 is SNHLY and CDR2 FYNNEI. Written as DNA, the CDR3 is TGTGCCAGCAGTGAGGAGGGTCTAGCGGTCCCAGGAGATACGCAGTATTTT. Translation: CASSEEGLAVPGDTQYF.

This clone appeared once. V usage is TRBV10-2 and J usage is TRBJ1-3, with D perhaps TRBD1 (5 bases). V lost 3 bases and J lost 0, with 9 bases in between. Germline loops: CDR1 WSHSY, CDR2 SAAADI. The CDR3 is 15 amino acids. The CDR3 spells CASSDIGDSGNTIYF. Here the CDR3 DNA reads TGCGCCAGCAGTGACATAGGGGACTCTGGAAACACCATATATTTT.

This clone was detected only a few times. This sequence joins TRBV18 and TRBJ2-7; 8 positions match TRBD1. Trimming took 3 bases from V and 8 from J; bases not matched to a gene: 6. Germline CDR1 and CDR2: KGHSH and LQKENI. The CDR3 has 13 residues. CDR3 region: CASSPGTGLKQYF. The DNA of the CDR3 is TGTGCCAGCTCACCCGGGACAGGTCTCAAGCAGTACTTC. Using reference TRBV18 and TRBJ2-7 for the parts outside the CDR3, the full variable domain is NAGVMQNPRHLVRRRGQEARLRCSPMKGHSHVYWYRQLPEEGLKFMVYLQKENIIDESGMPKERFSAEFPKEGPSILRIQQVVRGDSAAYFCASSPGTGLKQYFGPGTRLTVT.

This chain uses TRBV7-2 with TRBJ2-2; no clear D gene. The CDR3 extends over 14 amino acids. Germline V CDR1 and CDR2: SGHTA, FQGNSA. The germline V and J ends were trimmed by 5 bases and 6 bases, with 13 bases remaining between them. The CDR3 loop is CASSNYQNPGELFF. The CDR3 region has the DNA TGTGCCAGCAGCAATTACCAGAATCCCGGGGAGCTGTTTTTT.

The chain uses TRBV7-2 and TRBJ2-5; TRBD2 agrees at 8 bases. The CDR3 extends over 16 amino acids. With 0 bases clipped from V and 2 bases from J, the junction kept 5 bases outside the gene matches. Germline assignment: CDR1 SGHTA and CDR2 FQGNSA. The DNA of the CDR3 is TGTGCCAGCAGCTTAGCCGGGGGGGCGGGGCAAGAGACCCAGTACTTC. Amino acid sequence: CASSLAGGAGQETQYF.

With regard to this clone: At one boundary the junction diverges from the germline segment, which might be a read error. V and J are TRBV11-2 and TRBJ2-7, with a possible D match to TRBD1 (5 bases). CDR1 is SGHAT and CDR2 is FQNNGV in the germline V gene. This CDR3 is 12 amino acids long. The CDR3 DNA reads as TGTGCCAGCAGCACCCTTGGGGCCGGTCCAATCTTC. Encoded protein: CASSTLGAGPIF.

The count of this clone is one. The chain combines TRBV7-2 with TRBJ2-3; 15 positions match TRBD2. This CDR3 contains 16 residues. Germline values: CDR1 SGHTA, CDR2 FQGNSA. With 7 bases clipped from V and 5 bases from J, the junction kept 7 bases outside the gene matches. The chain's CDR3 is CASNRPGLAGGDTQYF. The CDR3 DNA reads TGTGCCAGCAACAGACCGGGACTAGCGGGGGGAGATACGCAGTATTTT.

V gene TRBV11-2 combines with J gene TRBJ2-1; the D gene is possibly TRBD2 (5 bases). The germline CDR1 and CDR2 sequences are SGHAT and FQNNGV. Deletions cut 5 bases from V and 4 bases from J, with 12 bases between. This CDR3 spans 14 amino acids. CDR3 residues: CASSGYGGYNEQFF. As DNA, the CDR3 is TGTGCCAGCAGCGGATACGGCGGGTACAATGAGCAGTTCTTC. Full variable domain (rest looked up from reference TRBV11-2 and TRBJ2-1): EAGVAQSPRYKIIEKRQSVAFWCNPISGHATLYWYQQILGQGPKLLIQFQNNGVVDDSQLPKDRFSAERLKGVDSTLKIQPAKLEDSAVYLCASSGYGGYNEQFFGPGTRLTVL.